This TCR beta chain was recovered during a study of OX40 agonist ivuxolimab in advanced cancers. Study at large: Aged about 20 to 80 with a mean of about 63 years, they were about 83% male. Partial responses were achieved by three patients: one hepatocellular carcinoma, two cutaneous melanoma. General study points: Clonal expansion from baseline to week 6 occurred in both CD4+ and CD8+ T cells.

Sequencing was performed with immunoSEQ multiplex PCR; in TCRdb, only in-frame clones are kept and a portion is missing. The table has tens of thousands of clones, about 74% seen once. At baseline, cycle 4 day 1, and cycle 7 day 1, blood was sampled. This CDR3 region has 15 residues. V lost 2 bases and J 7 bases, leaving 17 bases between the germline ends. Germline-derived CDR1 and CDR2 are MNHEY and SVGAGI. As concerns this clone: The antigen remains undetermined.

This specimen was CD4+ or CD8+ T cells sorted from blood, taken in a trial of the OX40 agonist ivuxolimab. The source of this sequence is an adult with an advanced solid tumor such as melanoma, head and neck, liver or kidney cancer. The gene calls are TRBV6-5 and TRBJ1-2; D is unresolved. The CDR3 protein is CASSYRAEGAGGYTF. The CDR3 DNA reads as TGTGCCAGCAGTTACCGTGCCGAGGGCGCGGGTGGCTACACCTTC.